This T cell receptor beta chain was captured in a study of blood T cell repertoires in COVID-19 (dated by TCRdb to 2019 to 2021). Background on the whole study: The collaborator samples originated in the United States, Italy and Spain and spanned the acute and convalescent phases of COVID-19. Samples were obtained from the ongoing ImmuneRACE study (first 160 participants) and from approximately 1,200 subjects provided by 6 global collaborators. The prospective study material was composed of cDNA or gDNA derived from T cells, B-cell-depleted T cells, or PBMCs. Nearly every sample came with metadata listing a de-identified subject ID, COVID-19 status, age in years and sex. Subjects who had been exposed to COVID-19, were actively infected with it, or had recovered from it provided the deeply sampled blood TCRbeta repertoires that made up the dataset. HLA class I and class II types, where available, came from metadata supplied by the sample provider rather than from assay-based typing. A freely available public database, intended as a resource for researchers studying the immune response to SARS-CoV-2, is where the repertoires were released. Here is what the overall study found, with its caveats: How much clinical and demographic metadata was included differed by source and by participant, and the metadata was provided uncurated.

CDR1 is given as MNHEY and CDR2 as SMNVEV, both from the germline V gene (reference sequence). V is shortened by 3 bases, J by 5 bases, and the region joining them spans 26 bases. The CDR3 numbers 18 residues from cysteine through valine. Only the CDR3 portion is preserved as DNA: 54 bases, with reading frame beginning at the first base. Another Seattle source contributed samples from volunteer blood donors who had recovered from COVID-19. Collaborating institutions collected whole blood in K2EDTA tubes following their own protocols. For TCRbeta analysis, collaborators shipped samples as frozen whole blood, isolated PBMCs, or DNA extracted from either of those sample types. In this sample, this clone turned up once. The antigen it recognizes is unknown. No much larger clonotype is one base removed from it; base qualities were not supplied. TCRbeta CDR3 regions were amplified from genomic DNA using the immunoSEQ Assay, a bias-controlled multiplex PCR. As for the authors' bioinformatics: The number of nucleated cells in each sample was estimated by amplification of reference gene primers within the assay. To quantify the absolute abundance of each unique TCRbeta CDR3 rearrangement, sequence reads were collapsed and filtered. For each sample, productive Simpson clonality was calculated as the square root of Simpson's diversity index over productive rearrangements. What TCRdb holds here is the immuneACCESS table cut down to in-frame rearrangements. Part of the clones is not present; checked against another copy, under half of the missing clones reflect an unresolved V gene, and the others are unexplained. Clonal size and the V and J genes are those of that table, whereas D and trimming came from the DNA. Counted in this sample were just under 350,000 clones; more than 75% of them appeared once. The ten largest clones capture about 3.5% of the sample.

Sequenced material: peripheral blood. The sequence was collected from a woman under 30 who had recovered from COVID-19. The chain joins TRBV27 to TRBJ2-7; a tentative D match to TRBD1 spans 5 bases. CDR3 sequence: CASSFAYPPRQGPDEQYV. The DNA is TGTGCCAGCAGTTTTGCTTATCCCCCCCGCCAGGGCCCGGACGAGCAGTACGTC.